This entry lists 24 T cell receptor beta chains sequenced from one sample in a study of PD-1 blockade in classical Hodgkin lymphoma. The assay was immunoSEQ multiplex PCR, and TCRdb's table has in-frame clones only and misses some. The sample lists about 14,000 clones; 80% were seen once. Relapses following autologous stem cell transplantation were seen in all patients, with brentuximab vedotin exposure varying. The input for sequencing was peripheral blood mononuclear cells (PBMCs), taken at baseline. These TCRs come from a human donor with classical Hodgkin lymphoma.

The rearrangement links TRBV7-9 to TRBJ2-5; 9 nucleotides line up with TRBD1. The CDR3 is made up of 15 amino acids. CDR1 and CDR2 from the germline V gene are SEHNR and FQNEAQ (reference sequence). The trim removed 1 base at V and 5 bases at J, leaving 5 bases unmatched. The CDR3 loop reads CASSLDTGGSETQYF. CDR3 bases: TGTGCCAGCAGCTTAGATACAGGGGGCAGTGAGACCCAGTACTTC.

About this clone: The junction does not match germline at one end; this may be a read error. The genes are TRBV7-7 and TRBJ2-7; 7 positions agree with TRBD1. Germline CDR1 and CDR2: SSHAT and FNYEAQ (reference sequence). This CDR3 comprises 15 residues. The CDR3 reads CASSLRTGPTYEQYF. The CDR3 DNA reads as TGTGCTAGCAGCTTACGGACAGGCCCAACCTACGAGCAGTACTTC.

This chain joins TRBV9 and TRBJ1-2, with a possible D match to TRBD1 (6 bases). Trimming cost V 3 bases and J 5 bases, with 17 bases left between them. This CDR3 has 15 amino acids. Per germline, CDR1 SGDLS and CDR2 YYNGEE. The CDR3 sequence: CASSALREGGYGYTF. The CDR3 nucleotides are TGTGCCAGCAGCGCACTCAGGGAGGGGGGGTATGGCTACACCTTC.

This clone has more than one count but fewer than ten. The rearrangement links TRBV11-2 to TRBJ2-5; no definite D call. Trimming left V 0 bases short and J 1 base short, with 6 bases between. The CDR3 consists of 14 residues. The germline gives CDR1 SGHAT, CDR2 FQNNGV. CDR3 amino acids: CASSLDVAQETQYF. As DNA, the CDR3 is TGTGCCAGCAGCTTAGACGTGGCCCAAGAGACCCAGTACTTC.

The CDR3 spells CASSFSGTGGYTF. CDR3 DNA sequence: TGTGCCAGCAGCTTCTCAGGGACTGGGGGCTACACCTTC. The chain employs TRBV7-3 and TRBJ1-2, with D tentatively TRBD1 (5 bases). The CDR3 sequence is 13 residues long. CDR1 and CDR2 (germline): SGHTA, FQGTGA. V lost 3 bases and J 8 bases, leaving 13 bases between the germline ends.

The V call is TRBV7-9, the J call TRBJ1-6; 9 bases fit TRBD1. The CDR3 is 15 residues long. V shed 5 bases, J shed 9 bases, and the junction held 8 bases outside the gene matches. CDR1 is SEHNR and CDR2 is FQNEAQ in the germline V gene (reference sequence). CDR3 protein: CASSRGQGSSSPLHF. In DNA form, the CDR3 reads TGTGCCAGCAGCCGGGGACAGGGTTCATCTTCACCCCTCCACTTT.

This sequence joins TRBV6-5 and TRBJ2-7; TRBD2 matches at 8 bases. V was clipped by 4 bases and J by 4 bases; unmatched bases: 6. The germline V gene has CDR1 MNHEY and CDR2 SVGAGI. This CDR3 is 14 amino acids long. Here the CDR3 DNA reads TGTGCCAGCAGTTGGAGCGGGGGATCGTACGAGCAGTACTTC. This encodes CASSWSGGSYEQYF.

The chain couples TRBV4-1 to TRBJ2-7, with unresolved D. The germline gives CDR1 MGHRA, CDR2 YSYEKL. This CDR3 spans 14 amino acids. The ends were cut back, 4 bases at V and 0 bases at J, with 10 bases in the middle. The CDR3 here is CASSLATTSYEQYF. In DNA form, the CDR3 reads TGCGCCAGCAGCCTAGCAACTACCTCCTACGAGCAGTACTTC.

This sequence joins TRBV7-9 and TRBJ2-5; TRBD1 matches at 10 bases. CDR3 length equals 18 residues. CDR1 SEHNR and CDR2 FQNEAQ come from the germline V gene (reference sequence). V shed 0 bases and J 4 bases; nucleotides not matched to a gene: 11. CDR3 sequence (DNA): TGTGCCAGCAGCTTAGCCCTTACCGGGACAGGGGTGGGAGAGACCCAGTACTTC. It is translated as CASSLALTGTGVGETQYF.

This chain connects TRBV10-3 to TRBJ2-2, with 8 positions matching TRBD2. CDR3 length equals 16 residues. The germline V gene has CDR1 ENHRY and CDR2 SYGVKD. V shed 4 bases and J 1 base; nucleotides not matched to a gene: 5. CDR3 DNA: TGTGCCATCAGTGGTTCGGCGGGGGGGAACACCGGGGAGCTGTTTTTT. This gives the protein CAISGSAGGNTGELFF.

CDR3 amino acids: CASSLVGETQYF. The CDR3 DNA is TGTGCCAGCAGCTTAGTTGGGGAGACCCAGTACTTC. V and J are TRBV11-2 and TRBJ2-5; D is uncertain. Germline V lookup: CDR1 SGHAT, CDR2 FQNNGV. This CDR3 has 12 amino acids. V was pared by 1 base and J by 5 bases, with 5 bases between.

The rearrangement joins TRBV5-1 to TRBJ2-2; D remains unclear. V lost 2 bases and J 2 bases, leaving 4 bases between the germline ends. Germline V gene sequence: CDR1 SGHRS, CDR2 YFSETQ. This CDR3 contains 13 residues. CDR3 bases: TGCGCCAGCAGCTTAGATAACACCGGGGAGCTGTTTTTT. Translating it yields CASSLDNTGELFF.

The chain is built from TRBV6-6 and TRBJ2-6, with D hard to call. The germline V gene encodes CDR1 MNHNY and CDR2 SVGAGI (reference sequence). The CDR3 extends over 13 amino acids. The V and J ends lost 6 bases and 4 bases respectively, with 7 bases between them. CDR3 DNA sequence: TGTGCCAGCAGATCCCCCGGGGCCAACGTCCTGACTTTC. Translation gives CASRSPGANVLTF.

This rearrangement joins TRBV10-3 to TRBJ2-2, with 7 nucleotides matching TRBD1. This CDR3 comprises 14 residues. The germline V gene has CDR1 ENHRY and CDR2 SYGVKD. V shed 10 bases and J 0 bases; nucleotides not matched to a gene: 5. The CDR3 DNA reads as TGTGCCACCTCAGGGGGTACGAACACCGGGGAGCTGTTTTTT. Translation: CATSGGTNTGELFF.

The chain combines TRBV27 with TRBJ2-2, with D hard to call. This CDR3 contains 13 residues. V lost 2 bases and J lost 8, with 9 bases in between. Germline CDR1 and CDR2: MNHEY and SMNVEV (reference sequence). The CDR3 sequence: CASSLIQPGELFF. The CDR3 DNA reads as TGTGCCAGCAGTTTAATTCAACCGGGGGAGCTGTTTTTT.

Details on this clone: A far larger clone is just one base off, so this is likely a read error. Other nucleotide sequences from this sample produce the same CDR3. The rearrangement links TRBV7-9 to TRBJ1-3; D gene unclear. Germline V lookup: CDR1 SEHNR, CDR2 FQNEAQ (reference sequence). The CDR3 has 14 amino acids. V was clipped by 5 bases and J by 8 bases, with 16 bases between them. The CDR3 bases are TGTGCCAGCAGCCAAGACTGGGTCCTTGACACCATATATTTT. Translated, it gives CASSQDWVLDTIYF.

This rearrangement joins TRBV9 to TRBJ2-6; D is unresolved. CDR1 is SGDLS, CDR2 YYNGEE, per germline. This CDR3 region has 14 residues. Trimming cost V 0 bases and J 1 base, with 2 bases left between them. The CDR3 sequence is CASSVGSGANVLTF. The CDR3 DNA follows: TGTGCCAGCAGCGTAGGGTCTGGGGCCAACGTCCTGACTTTC.

J is TRBJ2-7 and V is TRBV7-2, with D possibly called TRBD1 or TRBD2 (6 bases each). This CDR3 contains 15 residues. V lost 5 bases and J 0 bases, leaving 14 bases between the germline ends. Germline V gene lookup returns CDR1 SGHTA and CDR2 FQGNSA. The CDR3 DNA is TGTGCCAGCAGCCAACGAGGGGGGAGCTCCTACGAGCAGTACTTC. Its translation is CASSQRGGSSYEQYF.

The chain employs TRBV10-3 and TRBJ2-2; 12 nucleotides align to TRBD1. The CDR3 extends over 14 amino acids. Per germline, CDR1 ENHRY and CDR2 SYGVKD. V trimming: 8 bases; J trimming: 6 bases; junction bases outside the gene matches: 4. This CDR3 is CAIGTGGGSGELFF. The CDR3 DNA reads TGTGCCATCGGGACAGGGGGCGGCTCCGGGGAGCTGTTTTTT.

The chain has TRBV27 and TRBJ2-5; 7 bases match TRBD2. V trimming: 2 bases; J trimming: 5 bases; junction bases outside the gene matches: 8. This CDR3 has 15 amino acids. CDR1 and CDR2 (germline): MNHEY, SMNVEV (reference sequence). The CDR3 nucleotides are TGTGCCAGCAGTTTAGAGGGCAGGGAGGGGGAGACCCAGTACTTC. Translation: CASSLEGREGETQYF.

V usage is TRBV5-1 and J usage is TRBJ2-3; 8 bases map to TRBD2. Germline CDR1 and CDR2: SGHRS and YFSETQ. The CDR3 is made up of 16 amino acids. The J segment lost 2 bases and the V segment lost 3 bases, leaving 8 bases of the junction unmatched. The DNA of the CDR3 is TGCGCCAGCAGCTCGGGAGTCGGGGGGGTCACAGATACGCAGTATTTT. This sequence encodes CASSSGVGGVTDTQYF.

This clone was counted a few times. The chain links TRBV18 to TRBJ2-5; the D call may be TRBD1 or TRBD2 (5 bases each). Trimming took 6 bases from V and 6 from J, leaving 20 bases between them. In germline, CDR1 is KGHSH, CDR2 LQKENI. This CDR3 region has 15 residues. CDR3 in amino acids: CASSYDGAATKTQYF. In DNA, the CDR3 is TGTGCCAGCTCTTACGACGGGGCCGCGACAAAGACCCAGTACTTC.

The V call is TRBV29-1, the J call TRBJ2-5; weak D call: TRBD1 (6 bases). The V and J ends lost 7 bases and 0 bases respectively, with 9 bases between them. This CDR3 is built from 12 residues. The germline V gene has CDR1 SQVTM and CDR2 ANQGSEA. DNA for the CDR3: TGCAGCGCGAGGACAGACCAAGAGACCCAGTACTTC. Its translation is CSARTDQETQYF.

This chain joins TRBV11-3 and TRBJ2-5; no definite D call. V dropped 2 bases and J dropped 4 bases, with 11 bases sitting between them. The CDR3 runs to 14 residues. CDR1 is SGHNT, CDR2 YENEEA, per germline. CDR3 nucleotide sequence: TGTGCCAGCAGCTTAAATCCACAGACAGAGACCCAGTACTTC. This codes for CASSLNPQTETQYF.